The T cell receptor (beta chain) described here comes from a study of PD-1 blockade in mismatch repair-deficient tumors. This clone was recorded once. The assay was immunoSEQ multiplex PCR, and TCRdb's table has in-frame clones only and misses some. The sample yields some 19,000 clones, about 80% seen once. TCR sequencing covered three patients who responded to pembrolizumab. Per germline, CDR1 SEHNR and CDR2 FQNEAQ (reference sequence). The CDR3 contains 16 residues. The specimen was PBMCs, collected 52 weeks after starting pembrolizumab. V gene TRBV7-9 combines with J gene TRBJ2-5; TRBD2 is a possible D gene (6 bases). Near its end, the DNA agrees better with TRBJ2-7, so the J call may be wrong. The receptor comes from an adult with mismatch repair-deficient cancer. The CDR3: CASSPASARGSYEQYF. CDR3 nucleotides: TGTGCCAGCAGCCCTGCATCCGCGCGGGGCTCCTACGAGCAGTACTTC.